This paragraph reports one TCR beta chain. No antigen is known for it. The data originate from a study of PD-1 blockade in classical Hodgkin lymphoma. The method was immunoSEQ multiplex PCR; TCRdb's version includes in-frame clones alone and lacks a portion of them. This sample carries 20,000 to 25,000 clones, around three quarters of them seen once, and the ten largest clones take 25% to 30%. Overall study results and limits: Nothing has yet pinned down what causes the repertoire differences, possibly disease activity or prior therapy. Exclusion was applied to patients who started nivolumab under 1 year after ASCT.

Time point specified: cycle 4 day 1 (C4D1), after 5 to 7 weeks of nivolumab. In every patient, relapse followed autologous stem cell transplantation, while exposure to brentuximab vedotin differed. This clonotype originated in a human donor with classical Hodgkin lymphoma. Sequencing used peripheral blood mononuclear cells (PBMCs), obtained before the fourth cycle of nivolumab.

The CDR3 DNA sequence: TGTGCCAGCAGCCAAGACAACACCGGGGAGCTGTTTTTT. This codes for CASSQDNTGELFF. This chain uses TRBV5-4 with TRBJ2-2; unclear D gene. Germline assignment: CDR1 SGHNT and CDR2 YYREEE (reference sequence). CDR3 size: 13 residues. Between the trimmed V and J ends, which lost 4 bases and 2 bases, there was a span of 6 bases.